The rows below give T cell receptor beta chains drawn from one sample of a study of neurological immune-mediated disorders. TCRdb processed the 5' RACE reads anew with MiXCR; each CDR3 protein has one entry. The sample contains 80,000 or so distinct CDR3 sequences, around a tenth of which appear only once. The sequenced sample was PBMCs. Every receptor here comes from a man aged 45 to 65 in good health. Both conserved end residues are part of each CDR3. The D gene is left open where the match is weak. Clone size, where shown, is once, few, many, or a class for clones that have expanded.

J | size | V | D | DNA | CDR3
TRBJ2-1 | many | TRBV7-2 | TRBD2 | TGTGCCAGCAGATTAGCGGGGGGGCCCTACAATGAGCAGTTCTTC | CASRLAGGPYNEQFF
TRBJ1-1 | many | TRBV20-1 | TRBD1 | TGCAGTGCTAAGACAGGGGGACGGACTGAAGCTTTCTTT | CSAKTGGRTEAFF
TRBJ2-7 | many | TRBV7-2 | TRBD2 | TGTGCCAGCAGCACCCCTAGCGGGAGGGCGCGGGAGCAGTACTTC | CASSTPSGRAREQYF
TRBJ2-7 | many | TRBV5-1 | TRBD2 | TGCGCCAGCAGCTATGAGGGACTAGCGGGGGCCGAGCAGTACTTC | CASSYEGLAGAEQYF
TRBJ1-5 | many | TRBV5-1 | TRBD1 | TGCGCCAGCAGCTTCGCAGGGGGATATCAGCCCCAGCATTTT | CASSFAGGYQPQHF
TRBJ2-7 | - | TRBV3-1 | TRBD2 | TGTGCCAGCAGCCAAGCGGGACGGGGGGTGTACGAGCAGTACTTT | CASSQAGRGVYEQYF
TRBJ2-5 | few | TRBV5-1 | - | TGCGCCAGCAGCCTAACCATCCGAGCCGGCGAGGGGGAGACCCAGTACTTC | CASSLTIRAGEGETQYF
TRBJ1-5 | once | TRBV28 | - | TGTGCCAGCAGTTTCAGACAGTGGGTACAGCCCCAGCATTTT | CASSFRQWVQPQHF
TRBJ2-1 | many | TRBV6-1 | - | TGTGCCAACGGGCCAGGGAAATGGTATGAGCAGTTCTTC | CANGPGKWYEQFF
TRBJ1-1 | many | TRBV5-1 | - | TGCGCCAGCAGCTTGATGGCGGGGAACACTGAAGCTTTCTTT | CASSLMAGNTEAFF
TRBJ2-7 | many | TRBV7-2 | - | TGTGCCAGCAGCTTAGGTCCGCGAAGCCACTCCTACGAGCAGTACTTC | CASSLGPRSHSYEQYF
TRBJ2-5 | many | TRBV3-1 | - | TGTGCCACGGGGGGCAGGGAGACCCAGTACTTC | CATGGRETQYF
TRBJ1-1 | many | TRBV28 | TRBD1 | TGTGCCAGCAGTTGGACGCACACAGGGGGCGCGGGAGCTTTCTTT | CASSWTHTGGAGAFF
TRBJ2-3 | many | TRBV3-1 | TRBD2 | TGTGCCAGCAGCCAATATGCTCCGGGACTAGCGGGGGGAGGAGATACGCAGTATTTT | CASSQYAPGLAGGGDTQYF
TRBJ1-5 | - | TRBV19 | - | TGTGCCAGTAGTAATCCGGGGGGCAATCAGCCCCAGCATTTT | CASSNPGGNQPQHF
TRBJ2-7 | many | TRBV10-3 | - | TGTGCCATCAGTCCTGAGGGGGGGGCACCCTACGAGCAGTACTTC | CAISPEGGAPYEQYF
TRBJ1-4 | many | TRBV7-2 | - | TGTGCCAGCAGCTTTCTTGGAGGGGTTAATGAAAAACTGTTTTTT | CASSFLGGVNEKLFF
TRBJ2-2 | many | TRBV4-3 | - | TGCGCCAGCAGCCAAGAAGTAGGGACAATGAACACCGGGGAGCTGTTTTTT | CASSQEVGTMNTGELFF
TRBJ1-5 | many | TRBV5-5 | - | TGTGCCAGCAGTGCCGGGGTTTATAGCAATCAGCCCCAGCATTTT | CASSAGVYSNQPQHF
TRBJ2-2 | - | TRBV19 | - | TGTGCCAGTAGTACTGGCAGGGGGGCCGGGGAGCTGTTTTTT | CASSTGRGAGELFF
TRBJ1-5 | many | TRBV28 | - | TGTGCCTTGTCAGGGACCTATCAGCCCCAGCATTTT | CALSGTYQPQHF
TRBJ1-5 | many | TRBV7-9 | - | TGTGCCAGCAGCTCCTGGGGGAGCAATCAGCCCCAGCATTTT | CASSSWGSNQPQHF
TRBJ2-1 | many | TRBV7-2 | - | TGTGCCAGCAGCTTAGCCGCGGACAGCCTATACAATGAGCAGTTCTTC | CASSLAADSLYNEQFF
TRBJ2-1 | many | TRBV20-1 | - | TGCAGTGCCGAGGGGTTAGTCCCCGGGGGTGAGCAGTTCTTC | CSAEGLVPGGEQFF
TRBJ1-6 | - | TRBV5-1 | TRBD1 | TGCGCAAGCAGCACCGGACAGGCCGAGTCACCCCTCCACTTT | CASSTGQAESPLHF
TRBJ2-3 | many | TRBV6-6 | - | TGTGCCAGCACCGACCAGGAGGCGGATACGCAGTATTTT | CASTDQEADTQYF
TRBJ2-1 | many | TRBV28 | - | TGTGCCAGCAGGGAGTCGAGATCGGGATACAATGAGCAGTTCTTC | CASRESRSGYNEQFF
TRBJ2-3 | many | TRBV7-2 | - | TGTGCCAGCAGCTTAGCCGGGAGCTCAGATACGCAGTATTTT | CASSLAGSSDTQYF
TRBJ2-1 | many | TRBV7-2 | - | TGTGCCAGCAGTCCGGGACTGGGAAGCCATGAGCAGTTCTTC | CASSPGLGSHEQFF
TRBJ1-1 | - | TRBV20-1 | - | TGCAGTGCTAGAGGGGAGGGGTCGGGAACTGAAGCTTTCTTT | CSARGEGSGTEAFF
TRBJ2-4 | many | TRBV3-1 | TRBD2 | TGTGCCAGCAGCCAGGGACTAGCGGGTCTAGCCAAAAACATTCAGTACTTC | CASSQGLAGLAKNIQYF